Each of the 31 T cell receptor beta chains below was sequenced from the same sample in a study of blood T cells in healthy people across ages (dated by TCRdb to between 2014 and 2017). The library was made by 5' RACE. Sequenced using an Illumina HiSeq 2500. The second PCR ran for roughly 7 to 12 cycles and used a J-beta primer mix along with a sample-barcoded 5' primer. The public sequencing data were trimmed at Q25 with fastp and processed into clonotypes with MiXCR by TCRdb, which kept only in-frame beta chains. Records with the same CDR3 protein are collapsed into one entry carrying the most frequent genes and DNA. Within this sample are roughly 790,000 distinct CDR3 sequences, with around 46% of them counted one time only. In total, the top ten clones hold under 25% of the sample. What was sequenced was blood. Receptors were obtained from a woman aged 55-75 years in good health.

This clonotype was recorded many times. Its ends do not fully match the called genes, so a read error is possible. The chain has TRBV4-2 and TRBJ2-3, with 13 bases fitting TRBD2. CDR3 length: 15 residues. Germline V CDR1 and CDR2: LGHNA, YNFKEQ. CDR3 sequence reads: CASSQGLAGADTQYF. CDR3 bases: TGCGCCAGCAGCCAAGGACTAGCGGGAGCAGATACGCAGTATTTT.

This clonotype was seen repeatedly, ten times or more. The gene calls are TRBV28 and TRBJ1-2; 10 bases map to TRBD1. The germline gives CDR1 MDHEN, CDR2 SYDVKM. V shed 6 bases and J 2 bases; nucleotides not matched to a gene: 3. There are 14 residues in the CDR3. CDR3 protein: CASRPGQGNYGYTF. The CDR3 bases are TGTGCCAGCAGGCCGGGACAGGGGAACTATGGCTACACCTTC.

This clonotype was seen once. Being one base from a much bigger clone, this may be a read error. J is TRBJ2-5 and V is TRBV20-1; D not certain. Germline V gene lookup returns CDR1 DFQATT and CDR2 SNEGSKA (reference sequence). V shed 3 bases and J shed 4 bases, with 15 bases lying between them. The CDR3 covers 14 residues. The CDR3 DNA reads TGCAGTGCTAGCCTCATTGAGAGTCGAGAGACCCAGTACTTC. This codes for CSASLIESRETQYF.

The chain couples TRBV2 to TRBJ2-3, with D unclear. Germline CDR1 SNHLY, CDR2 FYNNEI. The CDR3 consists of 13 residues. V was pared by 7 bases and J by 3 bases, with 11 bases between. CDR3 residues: CASKGSFTDTQYF. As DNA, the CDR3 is TGTGCCAGCAAGGGCAGTTTTACAGATACGCAGTATTTT.

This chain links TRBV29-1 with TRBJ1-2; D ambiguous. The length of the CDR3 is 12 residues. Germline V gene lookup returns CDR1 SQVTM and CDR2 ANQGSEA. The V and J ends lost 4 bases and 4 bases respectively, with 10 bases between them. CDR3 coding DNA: TGCAGCGTTGTATCGCCCCTCTATGGCTACACCTTC. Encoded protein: CSVVSPLYGYTF.

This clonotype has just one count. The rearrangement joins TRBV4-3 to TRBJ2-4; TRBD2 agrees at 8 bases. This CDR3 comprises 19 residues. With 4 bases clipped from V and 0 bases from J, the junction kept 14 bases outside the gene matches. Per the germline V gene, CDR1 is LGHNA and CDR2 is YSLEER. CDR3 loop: CASSLHHGAGGIAKNIQYF. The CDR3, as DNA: TGCGCCAGCAGCCTTCACCACGGGGCGGGGGGCATAGCCAAAAACATTCAGTACTTC.

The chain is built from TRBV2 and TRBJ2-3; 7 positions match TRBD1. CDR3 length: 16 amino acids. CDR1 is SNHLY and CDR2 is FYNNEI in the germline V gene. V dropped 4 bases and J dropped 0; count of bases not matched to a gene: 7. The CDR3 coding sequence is TGTGCCAGCAGTGGGGTGACAGGGTCGAGCACAGATACGCAGTATTTT. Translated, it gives CASSGVTGSSTDTQYF.

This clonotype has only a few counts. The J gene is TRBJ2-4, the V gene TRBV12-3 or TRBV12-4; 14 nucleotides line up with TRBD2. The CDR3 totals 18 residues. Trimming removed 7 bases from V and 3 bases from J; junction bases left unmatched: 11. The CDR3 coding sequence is TGTGCCAGCACTCTGGGACTAGCGGGGGATTTGGGCAAAAACATTCAGTACTTC. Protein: CASTLGLAGDLGKNIQYF.

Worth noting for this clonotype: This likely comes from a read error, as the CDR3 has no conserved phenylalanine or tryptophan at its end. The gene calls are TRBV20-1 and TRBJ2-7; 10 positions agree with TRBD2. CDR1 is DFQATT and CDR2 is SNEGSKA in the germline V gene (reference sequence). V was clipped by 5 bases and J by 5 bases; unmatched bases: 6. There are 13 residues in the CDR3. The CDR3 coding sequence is TGCAGTGCTGGCAGACTAGCGGGCGACGAGCAGTACTTA. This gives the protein CSAGRLAGDEQYL.

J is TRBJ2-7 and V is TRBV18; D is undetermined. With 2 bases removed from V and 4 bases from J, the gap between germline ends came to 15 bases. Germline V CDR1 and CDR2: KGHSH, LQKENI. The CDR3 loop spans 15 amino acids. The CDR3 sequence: CASSPASMTVYEQYF. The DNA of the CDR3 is TGTGCCAGCTCACCAGCATCCATGACCGTTTACGAGCAGTACTTC.

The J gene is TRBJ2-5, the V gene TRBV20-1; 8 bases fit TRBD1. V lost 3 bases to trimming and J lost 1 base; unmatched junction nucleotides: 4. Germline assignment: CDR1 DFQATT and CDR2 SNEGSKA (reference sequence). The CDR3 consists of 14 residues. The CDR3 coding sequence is TGCAGTGCTAGGAGACAGGGGACCCAAGAGACCCAGTACTTC. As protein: CSARRQGTQETQYF.

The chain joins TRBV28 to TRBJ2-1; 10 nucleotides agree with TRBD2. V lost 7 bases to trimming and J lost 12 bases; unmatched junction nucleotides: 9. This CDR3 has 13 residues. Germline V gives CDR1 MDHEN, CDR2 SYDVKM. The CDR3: CASTKAGGFPQFF. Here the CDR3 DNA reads TGTGCCAGCACCAAAGCGGGAGGGTTCCCGCAGTTCTTC.

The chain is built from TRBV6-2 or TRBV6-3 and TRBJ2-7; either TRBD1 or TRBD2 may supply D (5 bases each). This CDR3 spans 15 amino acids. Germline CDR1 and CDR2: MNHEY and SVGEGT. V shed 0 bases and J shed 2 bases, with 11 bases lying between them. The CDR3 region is CASSYSIRDAYEQYF. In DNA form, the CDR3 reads TGTGCCAGCAGTTACTCCATCAGGGACGCCTACGAGCAGTACTTC.

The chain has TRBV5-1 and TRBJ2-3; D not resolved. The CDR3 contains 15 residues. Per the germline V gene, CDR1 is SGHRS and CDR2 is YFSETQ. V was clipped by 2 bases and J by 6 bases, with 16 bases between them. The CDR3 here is CASSFSIPRQDTQYF. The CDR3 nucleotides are TGCGCCAGCAGCTTCTCTATCCCCCGTCAGGATACGCAGTATTTT.

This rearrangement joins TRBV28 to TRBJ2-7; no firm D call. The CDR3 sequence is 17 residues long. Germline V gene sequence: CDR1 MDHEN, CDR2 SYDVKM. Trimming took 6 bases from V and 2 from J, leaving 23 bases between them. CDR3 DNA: TGTGCCAGCAGCGCCGTCGGGCGGCACTGGGAAACCTACGAGCAGTACTTC. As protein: CASSAVGRHWETYEQYF.

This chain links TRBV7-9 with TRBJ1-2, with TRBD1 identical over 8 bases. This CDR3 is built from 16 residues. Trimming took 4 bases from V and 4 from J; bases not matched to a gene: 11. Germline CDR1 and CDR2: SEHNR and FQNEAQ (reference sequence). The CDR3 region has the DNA TGTGCCAGCAGCTCAACACAGACAGGGGACTTCTATGGCTACACCTTC. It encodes CASSSTQTGDFYGYTF.

DNA for the CDR3: TGTGCCAGCAGTTCAGGGAAGCAGTTCTTC. Protein: CASSSGKQFF. The V call is TRBV12-3 or TRBV12-4, the J call TRBJ2-1, with D possibly matching TRBD1 (5 bases). The CDR3 consists of 10 residues. Trimming left V 4 bases short and J 11 bases short, with 6 bases between.

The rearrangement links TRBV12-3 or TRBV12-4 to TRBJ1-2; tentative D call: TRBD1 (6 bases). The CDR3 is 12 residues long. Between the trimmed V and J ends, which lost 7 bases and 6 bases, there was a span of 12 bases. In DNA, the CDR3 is TGTGCCAGCACTCGGACAGAGGATGGCTACACCTTC. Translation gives CASTRTEDGYTF.

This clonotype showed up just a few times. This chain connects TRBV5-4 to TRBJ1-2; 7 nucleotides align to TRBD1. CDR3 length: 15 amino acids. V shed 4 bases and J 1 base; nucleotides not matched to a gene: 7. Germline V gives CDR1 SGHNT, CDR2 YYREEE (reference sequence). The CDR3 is CASSPWTGGNYGYTF. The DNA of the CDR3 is TGTGCCAGCAGCCCTTGGACAGGAGGTAACTATGGCTACACCTTC.

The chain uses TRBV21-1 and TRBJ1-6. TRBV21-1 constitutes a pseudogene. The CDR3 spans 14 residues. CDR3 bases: TGTGCCAGCAGCAAAGCCAACAGTAATTCACCCCTCCACTTT. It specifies CASSKANSNSPLHF.

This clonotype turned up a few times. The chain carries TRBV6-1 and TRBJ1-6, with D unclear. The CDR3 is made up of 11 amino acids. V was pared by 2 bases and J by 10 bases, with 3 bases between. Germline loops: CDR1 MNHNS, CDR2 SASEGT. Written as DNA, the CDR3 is TGTGCCAGCAGTGAATCCTCACCCCTCCACTTT. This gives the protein CASSESSPLHF.

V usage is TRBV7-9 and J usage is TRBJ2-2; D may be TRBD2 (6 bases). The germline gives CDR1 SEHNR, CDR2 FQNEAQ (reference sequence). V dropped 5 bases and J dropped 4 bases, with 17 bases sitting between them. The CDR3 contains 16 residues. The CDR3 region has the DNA TGTGCCAGCAGCCCGCGACTAGTTAGGGGCACCGGGGAGCTGTTTTTT. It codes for CASSPRLVRGTGELFF.

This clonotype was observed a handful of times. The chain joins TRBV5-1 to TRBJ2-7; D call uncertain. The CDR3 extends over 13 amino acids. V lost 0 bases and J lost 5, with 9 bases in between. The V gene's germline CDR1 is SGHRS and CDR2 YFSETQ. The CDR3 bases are TGCGCCAGCAGCTTGGCTTCCTGGGACGAGCAGTACTTC. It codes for CASSLASWDEQYF.

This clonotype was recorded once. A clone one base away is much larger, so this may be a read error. DNA of the CDR3: TGTGCCAGCAGCTCGCCCCGGGACAGGGGATCGGAGGGCTACACCTTC. Encoded protein: CASSSPRDRGSEGYTF. The chain couples TRBV5-5 to TRBJ1-2; 10 nucleotides line up with TRBD1. After removal of 3 bases from V and 8 bases from J, the junction contained 13 bases not matched to a gene. Germline assignment: CDR1 SGHKS and CDR2 YYEKEE (reference sequence). This CDR3 is built from 16 residues.

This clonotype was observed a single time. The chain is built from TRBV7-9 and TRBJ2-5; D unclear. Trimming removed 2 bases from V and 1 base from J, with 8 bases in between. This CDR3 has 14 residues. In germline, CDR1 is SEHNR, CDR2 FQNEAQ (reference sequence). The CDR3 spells CASSLRPSQETQYF. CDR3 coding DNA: TGTGCCAGCAGCTTAAGGCCTAGCCAAGAGACCCAGTACTTC.

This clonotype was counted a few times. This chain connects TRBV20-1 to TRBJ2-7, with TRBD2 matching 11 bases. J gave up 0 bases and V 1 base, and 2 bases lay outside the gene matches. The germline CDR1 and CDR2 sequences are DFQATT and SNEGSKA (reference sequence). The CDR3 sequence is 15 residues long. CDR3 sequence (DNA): TGCAGTGCTAGAGTAACTAGCGGGAGCTCCTACGAGCAGTACTTC. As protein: CSARVTSGSSYEQYF.

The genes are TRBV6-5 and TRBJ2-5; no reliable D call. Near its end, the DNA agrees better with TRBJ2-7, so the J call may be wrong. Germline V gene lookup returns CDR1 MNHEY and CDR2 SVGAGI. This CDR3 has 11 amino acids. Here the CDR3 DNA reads TGTGCCAGCAGTCGGGTGGGCGAGCAGTACTTC. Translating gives CASSRVGEQYF.

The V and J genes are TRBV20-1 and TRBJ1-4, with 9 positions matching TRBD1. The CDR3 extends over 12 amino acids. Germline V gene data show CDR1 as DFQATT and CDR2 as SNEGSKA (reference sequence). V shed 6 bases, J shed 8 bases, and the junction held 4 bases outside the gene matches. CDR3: CSAADRGEKLFF. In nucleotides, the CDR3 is TGCAGTGCCGCGGACAGGGGCGAAAAACTGTTTTTT.

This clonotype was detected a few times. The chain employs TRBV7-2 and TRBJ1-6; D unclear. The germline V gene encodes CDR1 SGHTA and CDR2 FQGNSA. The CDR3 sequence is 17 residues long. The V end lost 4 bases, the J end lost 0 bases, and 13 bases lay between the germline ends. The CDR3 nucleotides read TGTGCCAGCAGCTCCCTCGTTGGCAGCTCCTATAATTCACCCCTCCACTTT. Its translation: CASSSLVGSSYNSPLHF.

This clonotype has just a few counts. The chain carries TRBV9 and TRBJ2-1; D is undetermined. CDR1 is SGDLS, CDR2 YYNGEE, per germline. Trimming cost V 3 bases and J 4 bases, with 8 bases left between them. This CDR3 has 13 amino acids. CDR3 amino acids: CASSESVYNEQFF. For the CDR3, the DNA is TGTGCCAGCAGCGAAAGCGTGTACAATGAGCAGTTCTTC.

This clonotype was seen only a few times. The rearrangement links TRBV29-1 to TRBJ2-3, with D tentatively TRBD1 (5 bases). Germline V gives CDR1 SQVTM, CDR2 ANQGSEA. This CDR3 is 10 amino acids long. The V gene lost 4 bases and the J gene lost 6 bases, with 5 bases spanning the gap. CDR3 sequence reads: CSVGQDTQYF. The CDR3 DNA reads TGCAGCGTTGGACAGGATACGCAGTATTTT.